Sequencing of this TCR beta chain was carried out in a study of T cells in Graves' hyperthyroidism and ophthalmopathy. In its sample, this clonotype was seen many times. RNA transcripts served as the template for amplifying TCR beta CDR3 regions. HTBI primers were the set used in a first-round RT-PCR of the TCR CDR3. TCRdb re-derived calls from the multiplex PCR reads in MiXCR, one entry per CDR3 protein. The repertoire holds 250,000 to 300,000 distinct CDR3 sequences, with less than 15% as singletons. Sequenced material: blood. The receptor was derived from a woman aged 25 to 39 with Graves' hyperthyroidism that later progressed to Graves' ophthalmopathy.

The CDR3 here is CAWSHSATNEKLFF. DNA for the CDR3: TGTGCCTGGAGTCACAGTGCAACTAATGAAAAACTGTTTTTT. The V gene is TRBV30, the J gene TRBJ1-4; D uncertain. CDR3 length: 14 amino acids. The V end was cut by 2 bases, the J end by 0 bases, with 7 bases between. Per germline, CDR1 GTSNPN and CDR2 SVGIG (reference sequence). The full variable domain, rest sourced from reference TRBV30 and TRBJ1-4, is SQTIHQWPATLVQPVGSPLSLECTVEGTSNPNLYWYRQAAGRGLQLLFYSVGIGQISSEVPQNLSASRPQDRQFILSSKKLLLSDSGFYLCAWSHSATNEKLFFGSGTQLSVL.